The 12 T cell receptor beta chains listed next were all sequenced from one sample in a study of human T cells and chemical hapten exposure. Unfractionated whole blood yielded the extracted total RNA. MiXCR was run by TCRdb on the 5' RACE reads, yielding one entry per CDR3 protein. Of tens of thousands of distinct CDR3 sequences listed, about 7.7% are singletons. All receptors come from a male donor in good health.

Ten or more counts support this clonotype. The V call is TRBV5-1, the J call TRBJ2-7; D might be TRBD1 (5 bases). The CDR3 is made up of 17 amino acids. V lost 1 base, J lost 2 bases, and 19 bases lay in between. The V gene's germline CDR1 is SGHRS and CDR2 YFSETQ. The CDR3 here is CASSLPVAQEITYEQYF. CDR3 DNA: TGCGCCAGCAGCTTGCCCGTAGCACAGGAAATTACCTACGAGCAGTACTTC. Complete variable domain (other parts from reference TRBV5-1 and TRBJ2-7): KAGVTQTPRYLIKTRGQQVTLSCSPISGHRSVSWYQQTPGQGLQFLFEYFSETQRNKGNFPGRFSGRQFSNSRSEMNVSTLELGDSALYLCASSLPVAQEITYEQYFGPGTRLTVT.

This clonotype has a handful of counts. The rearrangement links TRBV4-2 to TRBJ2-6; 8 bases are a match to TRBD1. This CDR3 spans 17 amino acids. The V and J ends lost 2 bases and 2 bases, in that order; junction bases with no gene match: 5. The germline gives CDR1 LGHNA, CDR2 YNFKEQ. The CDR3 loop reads CASSQTPQGAGANVLTF. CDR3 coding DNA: TGTGCCAGCAGCCAAACCCCACAGGGGGCTGGGGCCAACGTCCTGACTTTC.

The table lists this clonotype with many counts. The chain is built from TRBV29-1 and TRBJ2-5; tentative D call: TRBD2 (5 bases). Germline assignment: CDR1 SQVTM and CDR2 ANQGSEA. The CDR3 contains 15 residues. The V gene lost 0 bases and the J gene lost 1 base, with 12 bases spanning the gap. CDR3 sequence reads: CSVEDLGESQETQYF. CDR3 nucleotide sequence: TGCAGCGTTGAAGATCTCGGGGAATCCCAAGAGACCCAGTACTTC.

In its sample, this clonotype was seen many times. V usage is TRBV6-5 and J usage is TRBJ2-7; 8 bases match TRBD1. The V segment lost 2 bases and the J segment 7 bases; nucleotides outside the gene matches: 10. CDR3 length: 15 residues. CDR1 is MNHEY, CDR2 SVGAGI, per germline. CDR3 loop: CASSYGAGGSPEQYF. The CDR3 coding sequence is TGTGCCAGCAGTTACGGTGCAGGGGGCTCCCCAGAGCAGTACTTC.

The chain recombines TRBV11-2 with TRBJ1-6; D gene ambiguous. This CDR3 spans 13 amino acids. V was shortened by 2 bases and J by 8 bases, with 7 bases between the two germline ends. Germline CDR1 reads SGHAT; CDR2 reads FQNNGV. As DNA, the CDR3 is TGTGCCAGCAGCTTAAAGGGCGATTCACCCCTCCACTTT. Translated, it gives CASSLKGDSPLHF.

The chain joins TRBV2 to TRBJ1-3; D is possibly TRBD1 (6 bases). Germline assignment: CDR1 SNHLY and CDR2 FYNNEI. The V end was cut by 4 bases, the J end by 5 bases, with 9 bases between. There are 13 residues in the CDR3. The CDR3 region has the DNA TGTGCCAGCAGTGTTCAGGGGAGAAACACCATATATTTT. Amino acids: CASSVQGRNTIYF.

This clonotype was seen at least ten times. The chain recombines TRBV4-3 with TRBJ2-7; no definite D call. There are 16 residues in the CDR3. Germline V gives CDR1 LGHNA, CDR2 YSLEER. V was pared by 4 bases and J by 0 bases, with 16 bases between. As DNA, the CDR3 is TGCGCCAGCAGCCCGGACCGGGCAATCATCTCCTACGAGCAGTACTTC. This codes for CASSPDRAIISYEQYF.

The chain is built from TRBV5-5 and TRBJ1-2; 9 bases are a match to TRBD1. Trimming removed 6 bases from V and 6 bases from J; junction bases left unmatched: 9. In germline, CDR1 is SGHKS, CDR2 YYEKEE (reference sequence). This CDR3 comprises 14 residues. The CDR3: CASTRTDRGDGYTF. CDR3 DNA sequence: TGTGCCAGCACCAGGACGGACAGGGGAGATGGCTACACCTTC.

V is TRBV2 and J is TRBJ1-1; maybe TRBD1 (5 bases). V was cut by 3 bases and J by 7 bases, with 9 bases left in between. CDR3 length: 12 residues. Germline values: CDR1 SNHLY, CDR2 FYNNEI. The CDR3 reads CASSDWGFEAFF. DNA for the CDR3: TGTGCCAGCAGTGACTGGGGGTTTGAAGCTTTCTTT.

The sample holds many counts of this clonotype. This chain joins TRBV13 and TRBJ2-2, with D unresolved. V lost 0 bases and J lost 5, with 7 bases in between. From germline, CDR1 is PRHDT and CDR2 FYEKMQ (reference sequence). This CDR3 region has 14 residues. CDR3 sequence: CASSLGAITGELFF. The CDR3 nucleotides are TGTGCCAGCAGCTTAGGTGCCATAACCGGGGAGCTGTTTTTT.

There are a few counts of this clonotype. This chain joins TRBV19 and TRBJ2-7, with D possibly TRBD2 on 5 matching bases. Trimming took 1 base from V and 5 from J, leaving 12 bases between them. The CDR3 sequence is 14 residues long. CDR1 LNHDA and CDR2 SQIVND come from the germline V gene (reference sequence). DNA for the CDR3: TGTGCCAGTAGTATAGGATCGGGGTTCCACGAGCAGTACTTC. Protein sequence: CASSIGSGFHEQYF.

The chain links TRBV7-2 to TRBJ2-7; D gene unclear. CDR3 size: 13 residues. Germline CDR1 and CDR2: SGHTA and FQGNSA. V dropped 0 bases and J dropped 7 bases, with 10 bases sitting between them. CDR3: CASSLAVVSEQYF. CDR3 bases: TGTGCCAGCAGCTTAGCTGTGGTGTCTGAGCAGTACTTC. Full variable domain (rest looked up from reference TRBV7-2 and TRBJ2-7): GAGVSQSPSNKVTEKGKDVELRCDPISGHTALYWYRQSLGQGLEFLIYFQGNSAPDKSGLPSDRFSAERTGGSVSTLTIQRTQQEDSAVYLCASSLAVVSEQYFGPGTRLTVT.